The T cell receptor beta chain described here comes from a study of blood T cell repertoires in COVID-19. Study-wide context: Sample material is recorded as cDNA or gDNA derived from T cells, B-cell-depleted T cells, or PBMCs.

The table came from immunoSEQ multiplex PCR; TCRdb's copy has only in-frame clones and leaves some out. The table includes hundreds of thousands of clones, more than 75% detected once. There are 11 residues in the CDR3. CDR1 and CDR2 from the germline V gene are GTSNPN and SVGIG (reference sequence). V was clipped by 1 base and J by 12 bases; unmatched bases: 6. Sequencing was carried out using PBMCs or T cells enriched from blood (not recorded which). This receptor was taken from a woman under 40 who had recovered from COVID-19. The chain uses TRBV30 and TRBJ2-7, with TRBD1 matching over 7 bases. CDR3 nucleotide sequence: TGTGCCTGGAGTGCCGGGACAGCTTGGTACTTC. It translates to CAWSAGTAWYF.